One sample yielded the 8 T cell receptor beta chains listed below, sequenced in a study of shared clonotypes between healthy human individuals (dated by TCRdb to about 2020). Receptor amplification or capture employed the immunoSEQ multiplex PCR assay. In its TCRdb copy, this immuneACCESS table keeps in-frame sequences only and misses some clones. Where compared with another copy, unresolved V genes explain less than half of these, and the others have no known cause. The sample has 1,500,000 or so clones on record, roughly 95% of them singletons. The ten largest make up 0.95% to 1.5% of the sample. The sample consisted of naive CD4+ T cells sorted from blood. Interpreted using the paper, the cell subset or site label stands for: CD45RA+ positively selected. The receptors shown here come from a young man in good health.

The rearrangement uses TRBV7-8 and TRBJ1-5, with D unresolved. The CDR3 is 14 amino acids. Per germline, CDR1 SGHVS and CDR2 FQNEAQ. Trimming stripped 0 bases from V and 5 bases from J, with 8 bases between. CDR3 in DNA: TGTGCCAGCAGCTTAGCGCATCGGGATCAGCCCCAGCATTTT. Amino acid sequence: CASSLAHRDQPQHF.

The V gene is TRBV4-3, the J gene TRBJ2-3; 7 positions match TRBD1. V trimming: 0 bases; J trimming: 0 bases; junction bases outside the gene matches: 3. CDR1 is LGHNA, CDR2 YSLEER, per germline. There are 16 residues in the CDR3. CDR3 in amino acids: CASSQERGRSTDTQYF. The CDR3 coding sequence is TGCGCCAGCAGCCAAGAGAGGGGGCGAAGCACAGATACGCAGTATTTT.

The CDR3 loop is CASSFRQETQYF. CDR3 coding DNA: TGTGCCAGCAGCTTCAGACAAGAGACCCAGTACTTC. The chain has TRBV11-2 and TRBJ2-5; D gene ambiguous. V lost 3 bases and J lost 2, with 4 bases in between. This CDR3 has 12 residues. Germline CDR1 is SGHAT and CDR2 is FQNNGV.

The chain employs TRBV28 and TRBJ1-1, with a possible D match to TRBD1 (6 bases). V was pared by 8 bases and J by 5 bases, with 18 bases between. Germline CDR1 is MDHEN and CDR2 is SYDVKM. This CDR3 is built from 14 residues. DNA for the CDR3: TGTGCCAGCGGACCAGGGGCGCCTTTGACTGAAGCTTTCTTT. Its protein product is CASGPGAPLTEAFF.

This clone has a single count. This chain uses TRBV9 with TRBJ2-7; the match to TRBD2 covers 7 bases. Trimming took 4 bases from V and 4 from J; bases not matched to a gene: 11. Germline V CDR1 and CDR2: SGDLS, YYNGEE. The CDR3 spans 15 residues. CDR3 region: CASSTGLSTGYEQYF. The CDR3 DNA sequence: TGTGCCAGCAGCACGGGACTAAGTACCGGTTACGAGCAGTACTTC.

This chain connects TRBV10-1 to TRBJ2-7, with 8 bases aligning to TRBD2. The CDR3 runs to 12 residues. Germline trimming cut 6 bases from V and 7 bases from J; bases unmatched to any gene: 5. Germline V gene lookup returns CDR1 WNHNN and CDR2 SYGVQD (reference sequence). The CDR3 sequence: CASSPGGKEQYF. The DNA for the CDR3 is TGCGCCAGCAGCCCGGGAGGGAAGGAGCAGTACTTC.

The chain joins TRBV6-5 to TRBJ2-1; TRBD2 agrees at 13 bases. The CDR3 has 15 amino acids. Losses at the gene ends were 5 bases for V and 6 bases for J; bases not matched to a gene: 4. CDR1 and CDR2 from the germline V gene are MNHEY and SVGAGI. CDR3 in amino acids: CASSRLAGGANEQFF. The CDR3 coding sequence is TGTGCCAGCAGTCGACTAGCGGGAGGCGCCAATGAGCAGTTCTTC.

In its sample, this clone was seen once. The chain joins TRBV18 to TRBJ1-3; TRBD1 agrees at 7 bases. V lost 2 bases, J lost 0 bases, and 4 bases stayed unmatched. The germline CDR1 and CDR2 sequences are KGHSH and LQKENI. This CDR3 has 16 residues. CDR3 sequence (DNA): TGTGCCAGCTCACCAACGACAGGGCTCTCTGGAAACACCATATATTTT. Protein: CASSPTTGLSGNTIYF.